The sequence of this T cell receptor beta chain was determined in a study of T-cell memory formation after mild COVID-19. Germline V gene lookup returns CDR1 LGHDT and CDR2 YNNKEL (reference sequence). This CDR3 is 12 amino acids long. The V end lost 1 base, the J end lost 13 bases, and 11 bases lay between the germline ends. TCRdb redid the calling of the 5' RACE reads with MiXCR, one entry per CDR3 protein. The table lists approximately 240,000 distinct CDR3 sequences, roughly 15% of them singletons. This clonotype was seen more than once but under ten times. The sequenced sample consisted of PBMCs or a T cell subset sorted from them (not recorded which). The chain couples TRBV3-1 to TRBJ2-1; TRBD2 is a possible D gene (5 bases). This sequence was found in a man aged 18 to 30 who had mild COVID-19 (a few samples of this study predate the infection). Cell type and time point are not known. The CDR3 spells CASSQVSEGQFF. The CDR3, as DNA: TGTGCCAGCAGCCAAGTTTCAGAGGGCCAGTTCTTC.